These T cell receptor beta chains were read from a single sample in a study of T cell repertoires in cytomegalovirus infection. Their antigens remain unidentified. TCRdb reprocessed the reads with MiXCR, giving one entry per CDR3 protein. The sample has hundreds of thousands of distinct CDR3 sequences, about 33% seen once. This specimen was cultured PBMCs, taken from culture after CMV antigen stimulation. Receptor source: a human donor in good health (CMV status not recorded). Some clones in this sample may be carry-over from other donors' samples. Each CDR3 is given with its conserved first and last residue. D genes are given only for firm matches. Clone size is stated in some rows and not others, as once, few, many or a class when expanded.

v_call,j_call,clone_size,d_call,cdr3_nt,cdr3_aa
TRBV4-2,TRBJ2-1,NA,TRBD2,TGTGCCAGCAGCCAAGAGGGGCCTAGCGGGAGGGTCAGATTCGGTGAGCAGTTCTTC,CASSQEGPSGRVRFGEQFF
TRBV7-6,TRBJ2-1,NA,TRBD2,TGTGCCAGCAGCTTAGTTGGTTTTACGGCGGGAGGCGATAATGAGCAGTTCTTC,CASSLVGFTAGGDNEQFF
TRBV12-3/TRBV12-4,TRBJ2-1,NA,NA,TGTGCCAGCAGTTTAAGGACAGACAATGAGCAGTTCTTC,CASSLRTDNEQFF
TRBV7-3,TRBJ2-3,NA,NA,TGTGCCAGCAGCCCCATGGGGATCACAGATACGCAGTATTTT,CASSPMGITDTQYF
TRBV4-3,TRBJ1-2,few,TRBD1,TGCGCCAGCAGCCCGCAGGGGGCAAGAGATGAGGGCTACACCTTC,CASSPQGARDEGYTF
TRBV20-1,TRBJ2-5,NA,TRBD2,TGCAGTGCTAGAGATGGACTAGAACAAGAGACCCAGTACTTC,CSARDGLEQETQYF
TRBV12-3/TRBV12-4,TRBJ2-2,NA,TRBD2,TGTGCCAGCAGTTCGGGGACTAGCGTCAGGACCGGGGAGCTGTTTTTT,CASSSGTSVRTGELFF
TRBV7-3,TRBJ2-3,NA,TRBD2,TGTGCCAGCAGCCGACTAGCGGGAGTGGAAGATACGCAGTATTTT,CASSRLAGVEDTQYF
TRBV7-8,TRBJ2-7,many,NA,TGTGCCAGCAGCGAAAAGTCGCGCAGGGAAGACTACGAGCAGTACTTC,CASSEKSRREDYEQYF
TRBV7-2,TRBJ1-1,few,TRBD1,TGTGCCAGCAGCCGGAGACAGGGGGCTGAAGCTTTCTTT,CASSRRQGAEAFF
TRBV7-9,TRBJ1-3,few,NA,TGTGCCAGCAGCTTAGGAGGGCAGACTTACTCTGGAAACACCATATATTTT,CASSLGGQTYSGNTIYF
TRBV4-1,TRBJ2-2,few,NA,TGCGCCAGCAGCCAAGTCTATACCGGGGAGCTGTTTTTT,CASSQVYTGELFF
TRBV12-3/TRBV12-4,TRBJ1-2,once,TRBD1,TGTGCCAGCAGCCCTACAGGGGAGTATGGCTACACCTTC,CASSPTGEYGYTF
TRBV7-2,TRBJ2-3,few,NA,TGTGCCAGCAGCTCCAGGGTTACTGGCACAGATACGCAGTATTTT,CASSSRVTGTDTQYF
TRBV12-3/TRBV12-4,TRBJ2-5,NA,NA,TGTGCCAGCAGTTTAGCGCCTACAGCCCTGTACCAAGAGACCCAGTACTTC,CASSLAPTALYQETQYF
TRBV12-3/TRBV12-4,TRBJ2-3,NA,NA,TGTGCCAGCAGTTTAGGGACTTTGGAGACAGATACGCAGTATTTT,CASSLGTLETDTQYF
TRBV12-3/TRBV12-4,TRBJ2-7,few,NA,TGTGCCAGCAATATTGCGGGGTCCTACGAGCAGTACTTC,CASNIAGSYEQYF
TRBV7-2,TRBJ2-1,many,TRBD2,TGTGCCAGCAGCGCAAGGACTAGCGGAACCAATGAGCAGTTCTTC,CASSARTSGTNEQFF
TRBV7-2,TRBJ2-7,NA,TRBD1,TGTGCCAGCGCTGGGGGACAGGGGATTGCTTACGAGCAGTACTTC,CASAGGQGIAYEQYF
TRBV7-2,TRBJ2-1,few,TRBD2,TGTGCCAGCAGCCGTTCGCTAGCGGGAGATATTTGGCAGTTCTTC,CASSRSLAGDIWQFF
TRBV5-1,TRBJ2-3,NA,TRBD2,TGCGCCAGCAGCTTGCCTACTAGCGTTCCGGGGGATACGCAGTATTTT,CASSLPTSVPGDTQYF
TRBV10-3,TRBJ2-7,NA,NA,TGTGCCATCAGCAGGGACGACTACGAGCAGTACTTC,CAISRDDYEQYF
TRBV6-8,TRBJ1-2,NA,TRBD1,TGTGCCAGCAGCAGACAGGGATTGAGTTCTGGCTACACCTTC,CASSRQGLSSGYTF
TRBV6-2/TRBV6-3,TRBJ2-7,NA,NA,TGTGCCAGCAGTTACTCGTTTGCGGGGCAGGGCTACGAGCAGTACTTC,CASSYSFAGQGYEQYF
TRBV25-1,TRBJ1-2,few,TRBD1,TGTGCCAGCAGTGATACAGGGGAACGAGGCTACACCTTC,CASSDTGERGYTF
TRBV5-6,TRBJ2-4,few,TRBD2,TGTGCCAGCAGCCCCGGACTAGCGGCCAAAAACATTCAGTACTTC,CASSPGLAAKNIQYF
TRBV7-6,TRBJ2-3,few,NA,TGTGCCAGCAGCTTAATCGCAGATTCAGATACGCAGTATTTT,CASSLIADSDTQYF
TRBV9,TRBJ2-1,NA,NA,TGTGCCAGCAGCGCAAGACAGGGAGGCCTCGATGAGCAGTTCTTC,CASSARQGGLDEQFF
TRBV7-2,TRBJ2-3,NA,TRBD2,TGTGCCAGCAGCTCCCCGACTAGCGGGAGGGGTAAGAATACGCAGTATTTT,CASSSPTSGRGKNTQYF
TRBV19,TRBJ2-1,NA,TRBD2,TGTGCCAGTAGTATGAGCGGGACTCCGGGGAATGAGCAGTTCTTC,CASSMSGTPGNEQFF
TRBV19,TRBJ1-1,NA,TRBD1,TGTGCCAGTAGTAGGGGACAGGCCTGGAACACTGAAGCTTTCTTT,CASSRGQAWNTEAFF
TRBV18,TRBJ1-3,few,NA,TGTGCCAGCTCACCATGGGTCATGAGGGCTGGAAACACCATATATTTT,CASSPWVMRAGNTIYF
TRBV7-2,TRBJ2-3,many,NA,TGTGCCAGCAGCGACCGGAGGGGGGGAGATACGCAGTATTTT,CASSDRRGGDTQYF